This paragraph reports one TCR beta chain. The antigen remains undetermined. Repertoires were generated with immunoSEQ multiplex PCR, while TCRdb's copy carries only in-frame clones and drops some. The data contain 95,000 to 130,000 clones, almost 95% of them seen just once; the ten biggest clones take up more than 1.5%. This record belongs to a study of T cell responses to AZD1222 COVID-19 vaccine. Study-wide points: White British donors predominated, females outnumbered males, and clonal diversity was possibly underestimated. Spike-specific TCRs gained breadth and depth after people received two AZD1222 doses. The study found vaccine-associated CD4 TCRs spanning spike, dominant at 160-218 and 743-854.

Germline-derived CDR1 and CDR2 are MNHNY and SVGAGI (reference sequence). Trimming stripped 2 bases from V and 5 bases from J, with 12 bases between. There are 14 residues in the CDR3. The sequence was obtained from an adult who received the AZD1222 COVID-19 vaccine. V usage is TRBV6-6 and J usage is TRBJ1-2; D may be TRBD1 (6 bases). The material sequenced was peripheral blood, taken 28 days after the second AZD1222 dose. The CDR3 loop reads CASSYTTGRYGYTF. Written as DNA, the CDR3 is TGTGCCAGCAGTTACACGACAGGCCGGTATGGCTACACCTTC.